This T cell receptor beta chain was captured by sequencing in a study of blood T cell repertoires in COVID-19. For the study at large: The United States, Italy and Spain provided the acute and convalescent COVID-19 samples. T cells, B-cell-depleted T cells, or PBMCs provided the cDNA or gDNA that served as material.

Original processing methods: Amplification from reference gene primers served as the basis for estimated nucleated cell counts. The table came from immunoSEQ multiplex PCR; TCRdb's copy has only in-frame clones and leaves some out. That table supplies the V and J calls and clone size; D and trimming were determined from the DNA. Of roughly 200,000 clones in the sample, approximately 88% were seen once. Trimming took off 3 bases at V and 4 bases at J, with 9 bases between the two ends. CDR3 size: 14 residues. Germline V gene data show CDR1 as SNHLY and CDR2 as FYNNEI. The chain recombines TRBV2 with TRBJ2-2, with D unresolved. The TCR was taken from a man aged 40-50 years with acute or convalescent COVID-19. Sequencing was done on a sample of peripheral blood. The CDR3 loop reads CASSEYPGTGELFF. The CDR3, as DNA: TGTGCCAGCAGTGAGTACCCGGGCACCGGGGAGCTGTTTTTT.